This is a list of T cell receptor beta chains from one sample in a study of T cell repertoires in cytomegalovirus infection. TCRdb ran MiXCR on the reads and lists one entry per CDR3 protein. Of approximately 500,000 distinct CDR3 sequences in the sample, 11% are singletons; the top ten hold roughly a tenth. The sample was PBMCs. The receptors come from a human donor in good health (CMV status not recorded). Some clones in this sample may be carry-over from other donors' samples. Both conserved end residues are part of each CDR3. D genes are given only for firm matches. Expanded clones are given a class, and other clones once, few, many or no size at all.

many,TRBD2,TRBJ2-1,TRBV7-3,CASSSSRGTSSFEQFF,TGTGCCAGCAGCTCAAGTCGCGGGACTAGCTCTTTTGAGCAGTTCTTC
many,TRBD2,TRBJ2-7,TRBV2,CASSGLAGVGEQYF,TGTGCCAGCAGTGGACTAGCGGGGGTTGGGGAGCAGTACTTC
-,TRBD1,TRBJ1-2,TRBV6-5,CASGYRGLGYGYTF,TGTGCCAGCGGGTACAGGGGGCTGGGTTATGGCTACACCTTC
many,-,TRBJ1-2,TRBV19,CASTSGQLNYGYTF,-
-,-,TRBJ1-1,TRBV20-1,CSARIPRFKGAFF,TGCAGTGCTAGGATCCCCAGGTTTAAAGGAGCTTTCTTT
many,TRBD2,TRBJ2-5,TRBV7-2,CASSFASGRAGETQYF,TGTGCCAGCAGCTTTGCTAGCGGGAGGGCCGGGGAGACCCAGTACTTC
few,-,TRBJ2-1,TRBV10-3,CAIRERFDYNEQFF,TGTGCCATCAGAGAGCGTTTCGACTACAATGAGCAGTTCTTC
many,TRBD2,TRBJ2-5,TRBV11-1,CASSQGRGGTYQETQYF,TGTGCCAGCAGCCAGGGCCGCGGGGGAACCTACCAAGAGACCCAGTACTTC
many,TRBD1,TRBJ2-4,TRBV7-3,CASSPGTGDDIQYF,TGTGCCAGCAGCCCCGGGACAGGGGATGACATTCAGTACTTC
many,-,TRBJ1-2,TRBV7-2,CASSSIRPGFSYYGYTF,TGTGCCAGCAGCTCCATACGACCGGGATTTTCTTACTATGGCTACACCTTC
many,-,TRBJ2-5,TRBV6-4,CASSEYGGQETQYF,TGTGCCAGCAGTGAGTATGGAGGCCAAGAGACCCAGTACTTC
few,TRBD1,TRBJ2-7,TRBV20-1,CSARDRASFYEQYF,TGCAGTGCTCGGGACAGGGCGTCTTTCTACGAGCAGTACTTC
few,-,TRBJ2-1,TRBV12-5,CASGLVSYNEQFF,TGTGCTAGTGGTTTAGTATCCTACAATGAGCAGTTCTTC
many,-,TRBJ2-1,TRBV19,CASSRRRPSSYNEQFF,TGTGCCAGTAGTAGGAGGCGTCCTAGCTCCTACAATGAGCAGTTCTTC
many,TRBD1,TRBJ2-5,TRBV7-2,CASSPPTGKETQYF,TGTGCCAGCAGCCCACCGACAGGGAAAGAGACCCAGTACTTC
-,TRBD1,TRBJ1-4,TRBV5-4,CASSPPGTDEKLFF,TGTGCCAGCAGCCCCCCCGGGACAGACGAAAAACTGTTTTTT
many,-,TRBJ2-5,TRBV7-2,CASSLGPGGLEETQYF,TGTGCCAGCAGCTTAGGGCCAGGGGGGCTGGAAGAGACCCAGTACTTC
many,TRBD2,TRBJ2-3,TRBV3-1,CASSLTSGRFSDTQYF,TGTGCCAGCAGCCTCACCAGCGGGAGGTTTTCGGATACGCAGTATTTT
many,-,TRBJ1-5,TRBV4-1,CASSQDLGQPQHF,TGCGCCAGCAGCCAAGATCTTGGTCAGCCCCAGCATTTT
few,-,TRBJ2-1,TRBV20-1,CSALAGEQFF,TGCAGTGCTTTAGCCGGTGAGCAGTTCTTC
many,-,TRBJ2-2,TRBV7-9,CASSLGNTGELFF,TGTGCCAGCAGCTTGGGGAACACCGGGGAGCTGTTTTTT
-,-,TRBJ1-1,TRBV20-1,CTAEGNTEAFF,TGCACCGCAGAAGGGAACACTGAAGCTTTCTTT
many,-,TRBJ1-4,TRBV19,CASSIRVANEKLFF,TGTGCCAGTAGTATCAGGGTTGCTAATGAAAAACTGTTTTTT
many,-,TRBJ1-1,TRBV7-9,CASNEGGEAFF,TGTGCCAGCAACGAGGGGGGTGAAGCTTTCTTT
few,-,TRBJ2-7,TRBV27,CASSPTDGKYEQYF,TGTGCCAGCAGTCCAACGGACGGGAAGTACGAGCAGTACTTC
-,-,TRBJ2-7,TRBV27,CASRDTYYEQYF,TGTGCCAGTCGGGACACCTATTACGAGCAGTACTTC
few,-,TRBJ2-7,TRBV15,CATSRDLQGSYEQYF,TGTGCCACCAGCAGAGATCTACAGGGCTCCTACGAGCAGTACTTC
many,TRBD2,TRBJ2-7,TRBV7-2,CASSSGLGVYEQYF,TGTGCCAGCAGCTCGGGACTAGGTGTCTACGAGCAGTACTTC
many,-,TRBJ2-1,TRBV2,CASSASQGRNEQFF,TGTGCCAGCAGTGCTTCCCAGGGGAGAAATGAGCAGTTCTTC
many,-,TRBJ1-4,TRBV19,CASSGYRVANEKLFF,TGTGCCAGTAGTGGGTACAGGGTAGCGAATGAAAAACTGTTTTTT
many,-,TRBJ2-1,TRBV7-2,CASSLEHLNEQFF,TGTGCCAGCAGCTTAGAACACCTCAATGAGCAGTTCTTC
-,-,TRBJ1-1,TRBV20-1,CNPQTRWGTEAFF,TGCAACCCCCAGACGAGATGGGGCACTGAAGCTTTCTTT